This T cell receptor beta chain was documented in a study of cytomegalovirus exposure and HLA in healthy donors (dated by TCRdb to about 2017). With respect to the entire study: An earlier analysis of roughly 570 of the donors reported approximately 300 Gb of sequence data and 117 million unique TCR beta sequences obtained from 180 million or so T cells. Every discovery cohort repertoire had been produced on one sequencing platform. In a later genetic analysis, genome-wide SNP genotypes for about three fifths of the roughly 670 donors were used, and that subset was treated as a discovery cohort. A later analysis re-examined previously published TCR beta repertoires from roughly 650 donors and added high-resolution HLA genotyping to investigate patterns of TCR occurrence. The T cell repertoires of 670 or so subjects were profiled by immunosequencing and related to cytomegalovirus serostatus. HLA typing covered class I and class II loci at four-digit resolution. Of the roughly 420 genotyped donors, less than 85% were placed in the genetic ancestry cluster associated with self-reported Caucasian donors. Among 398 genotyped donors of the cohort, an average of roughly 230,000 unique TCR beta nucleotide sequences was sequenced per donor, of which about 19% were non-productive. Along with the roughly 670-subject first cohort, a separate validation cohort of around 120 different subjects was used. Several DR-DQ haplotypes were treated as single units for association and clustering because of strong linkage in the cohort. The study aimed to test whether cataloging public T cell receptors could reveal signatures of past pathogen exposure. Roughly 300 gigabases of sequencing data and approximately 84 million unique TCR sequences were included in an early release covering several hundred HLA-typed donors. The study combined high-throughput TCR immunosequencing, statistical association of individual TCRs with disease status, and machine learning to predict cytomegalovirus infection status. Alongside the repertoire data, information on donor age, sex, ethnicity and CMV serostatus was compiled. The later analysis used no new phenotypic data to find candidate immune exposures, relying instead on TCR beta sequences and their occurrence across donors. To decide whether each TCR beta V gene segment behaved as functional or pseudogenic, an earlier analysis of several hundred of the donors relied on high-throughput TCR beta sequencing. The number of donors typed differed by locus, with about 629-640 for A, B, C, DRB1 and DQB1, 522 for DQA1, about 610 for DPA1, and over 400 for DPB1.

The germline V gene encodes CDR1 SGHDT and CDR2 YYEEEE. From cysteine to phenylalanine, the CDR3 is 13 amino acids long. Only the CDR3 portion is preserved as DNA: 39 bases, with reading frame beginning at the first base. The trim is 6 bases for V and 8 bases for J, with a gap of 17 bases between the germline ends. General study outcomes and caveats: The authors suggested that the approach could potentially be extended to other disease states and immunological phenotypes. HLA typing was unavailable for some donors at each locus, so association tests used only the typed subset. CMV serostatus was the only immune exposure information available for the cohort. Some IMGT-functional V segments, including TRBV6-2 and TRBV6-3, could not be distinguished by the 87-base-pair reads and were therefore excluded. According to a later analysis, TCR association rates differed among HLA loci, with DRB1 alleles showing the most associated TCRs and HLA-C alleles showing the fewest. Most TCR sequences were seen in very few donors, while some public TCRs were found in many individuals. In a later analysis, some 18,000 TCR beta sequences were associated with specific HLA alleles at a false discovery rate of 0.05. A total of some 180 TCR beta chains were listed by the study as associated with cytomegalovirus. Compared with equally common non-associated chains, HLA-associated TCR beta chains in a later analysis were more clonally expanded and had lower generation probabilities. Correlated functional status among segregating V segments might reflect linkage disequilibrium, but an unknown experimental factor could not be ruled out. Broadly in line with IMGT annotations, most TCR beta V segments showed up in productive rearrangements about 87% or about 30% of the time in an earlier analysis of approximately 640 of the donors. When HLA alleles, especially DR and DQ, strongly co-occurred, attributing TCR associations to individual alleles was difficult. A further reported finding was that TCR beta sequences accurately predicted the HLA-A and HLA-B alleles for most subjects in the first cohort. In a later analysis, several top co-occurrence clusters were reported to appear linked to parvovirus B19, influenza, CMV and Epstein-Barr virus. An association between a missense DCLRE1C variant and V-gene and J-gene trimming of TCR beta chains was found in a later genetic analysis and replicated in an independent cohort. In vitro tests confirmed that a few of the cytomegalovirus-associated TCR beta chains recognize cytomegalovirus antigens. The sequencing pipeline was judged likely to have produced a cluster of highly shared sequence variants as a technical artifact. Only TCR beta chains were sequenced in this cohort, and the absence of alpha or paired-chain data limited detectable features. In a later analysis, most CMV-associated TCR beta chains were found to appear HLA-restricted, with HLA associations seemingly driven largely by CMV exposure. In both the original and validation cohorts, the classifier was reported to diagnose cytomegalovirus status with high specificity and sensitivity. The presence/absence analyses assumed that sequencing depth was roughly uniform across donors, and that assumption may not be true. Roughly 15 rarely observed V segments, including chromosome 9 orphons, were excluded from the earlier analysis of a few hundred of the donors because counts were too low. Compared with the 666-donor mean, donors in an Asian-associated ancestry cluster had fewer N-insertions in productive TCRs, according to a later genetic analysis.

In total, over 600 healthy bone marrow donors made up the cohort. At the time of sampling, all cohort members were nominally healthy, though unrecorded immune exposures were likely present. The donor tested CMV seropositive, placing the donor among the roughly 300 seropositive members of the cohort. Each donor provided a peripheral blood sample, and peripheral blood mononuclear cells were used for TCR beta sequencing. The Qiagen DNeasy Blood Extraction Kit was used to extract genomic DNA from the blood cell samples. Library creation used the immunoSEQ multiplex PCR assay. For the multiplex PCR, a mixture combining 60 forward primers for TCR Vbeta segments and 13 reverse primers for TCR Jbeta segments was used. The CDR3 region of rearranged TCR beta genes was amplified from genomic DNA by a multiplex PCR assay. Amplified TCR beta libraries were sequenced as 87-base-pair reads on the Illumina HiSeq System. Per the original workflow: Across the roughly 700 repertoires, a later analysis counted 60 million to 90 million unique TCR beta chains, roughly 11 million of which were shared by at least two donors. Raw reads were error-corrected and collapsed into unique sequences with a nearest-neighbor algorithm that merged closely related sequences to remove PCR and sequencing errors. Alignment of CDR3 sequences to IMGT reference sequences was used to assign V, D and J gene segments. For a sequence to be retained, a match of at least six nucleotides was required to both a V gene segment and a J gene segment. Rearrangements were classified as productive when the CDR3 lacked stop codons and remained in frame with V and J, and all other rearrangements were classified as non-productive. CDR3 was defined by IMGT convention, running from the second conserved V-encoded cysteine to the conserved J-encoded phenylalanine. The earlier analysis of about 500 of the donors excluded sequences that lacked an unambiguous match to a single V gene segment. In an earlier analysis of 587 of the donors, V segments were called functional above 56.7% productive rearrangements and were called segregating when the between-donor standard deviation exceeded 5%. A statistical classification framework was built for diagnosing cytomegalovirus status from the catalog of TCR beta chain sequences. V and J gene assignment, in a later analysis, came from comparing TCR nucleotide sequences with IMGT/GENE-DB human TR gene sequences. A later analysis assigned CDR3 sequences and most-parsimonious VDJ recombination scenarios with the TCRdist pipeline. In a later analysis, each TCR beta chain was defined by its CDR3 amino acid sequence together with its V-gene family, and reads without a unique V-gene family were excluded. As a way to deal with suspected cross-contamination and a sequencing artifact, a later analysis dropped over 550 nucleotide sequences that were highly shared and had low generation probability. For each public chain, a later analysis derived a clonal expansion index from normalized ranks of inferred template counts within each repertoire. In a later analysis, generation probabilities were computed with a VDJ recombination model fitted to out-of-frame rearrangements, and the resulting probabilities were checked against IGoR. In a later analysis, hypergeometric tests were used to score TCR-TCR, TCR-HLA and TCR-CMV co-occurrence, with a repertoire-size bias correction applied to TCR pairs. A later analysis estimated false discovery rates by permuting HLA or CMV assignments 20 times. A later analysis grouped co-occurring TCRs with DBSCAN, adding TCRdist sequence similarity when clustering within HLA-allele-positive subsets. Repertoires with fewer than 30,000 or more than 120,000 public chains were left out of co-occurrence clustering, as were about 5 repertoires with anomalous nucleotide sharing. TCRdb carries this immuneACCESS record with in-frame sequences only. Its versions omit some clonotypes, under half of them owing to an unresolved V gene in the studies checked, with the rest unexplained. V, J and clone size are those of that table, while D and trimming were read from the DNA. Present in this sample are about 140,000 clones, around 85% of which were seen just once. Clones ranked in the top ten supply around 3.9% of the sample.

Details on this clone: No antigen is known for it. Qualities for individual bases were not recorded, and no much larger clone is one base off.

The chain links TRBV5-6 with TRBJ1-2; a tentative D call is TRBD1 (6 bases match). This receptor was obtained from a man aged 40-55 years in good health and CMV-seropositive. The sample was PBMCs. At the DNA level, the sequence is TGTGCCAGCACTGGGTGGGACACGGTCGGCTACACCTTC. Its coded protein is CASTGWDTVGYTF.